This T cell receptor beta chain appears in the sequencing data of a study of T cell responses to AZD1222 COVID-19 vaccine. Germline assignment: CDR1 KGHSH and CDR2 LQKENI. CDR3 length equals 14 residues. V lost 5 bases, J lost 2 bases, and 12 bases lay in between. Here immunoSEQ multiplex PCR was the method, and the copy in TCRdb shows in-frame clones only, minus some. The sample includes 150,000 to 200,000 clones, less than 95% seen only once; the top ten take roughly 2.8%. Broader study findings: With two AZD1222 doses given, Spike-specific TCR breadth and depth both rose. White British ancestry dominated among donors, who included more females, and clonal diversity was possibly underestimated. Unmutated regions of variants are reportedly targeted by nearly half of spike-specific TCRs.

This clone was observed a few times. Antigen specificity is unknown. The rearrangement uses TRBV18 and TRBJ1-1, with TRBD1 as a possible D gene (6 bases). The TCR originated in an adult in good health. The input for sequencing was peripheral blood, taken on day 0 of AZD1222 vaccination. The CDR3 loop is CASSGQNANTEAFF. CDR3 sequence (DNA): TGTGCCAGCTCAGGACAGAACGCAAACACTGAAGCTTTCTTT. The whole variable domain, filled in from reference TRBV18 and TRBJ1-1, reads NAGVMQNPRHLVRRRGQEARLRCSPMKGHSHVYWYRQLPEEGLKFMVYLQKENIIDESGMPKERFSAEFPKEGPSILRIQQVVRGDSAAYFCASSGQNANTEAFFGQGTRLTVV.